This T cell receptor beta chain is drawn from a study of cytomegalovirus exposure and HLA in healthy donors. Findings of the study overall: The study designated 150 or so TCR beta chains cytomegalovirus-associated.

The protocol was immunoSEQ multiplex PCR, while the TCRdb copy is restricted to in-frame clones and leaves out a portion. Altogether fewer than 250,000 clones are present, 80% to 90% being singletons, with the ten largest covering roughly 2%. V lost 3 bases and J lost 6; bases outside the gene matches: 7. Looked up from germline, CDR1 is SEHNR and CDR2 is FQNEAQ (reference sequence). The CDR3 is 14 residues long. Worth noting for this clone: The antigen is undetermined.

The TCR comes from a woman in her late teens or twenties in good health and CMV-seropositive. Input material: PBMCs. The J gene is TRBJ1-1, the V gene TRBV7-9; 7 bases align to TRBD1. The CDR3 reads CASSLAQGFPEAFF. The CDR3 nucleotides read TGTGCCAGCAGCTTGGCACAGGGGTTCCCTGAAGCTTTCTTT.